This T cell receptor beta chain derives from a study of blood T cell repertoires in COVID-19. Study-level information: Some COVID-19 samples were acute and others convalescent; all came from the United States, Italy and Spain.

The participants were between about 18 and 89 years old and came from roughly 25 US areas. Each participant's cohort was designated according to participant-reported clinical history. Germline CDR1 is MDHEN and CDR2 is SYDVKM. Trimming at V came to 5 bases and at J to 1 base, leaving 12 bases not matched to a gene. The CDR3 has 18 amino acids. Clones were sequenced by immunoSEQ multiplex PCR, and TCRdb holds only the in-frame ones, with some missing. The sample has 140,000 to 150,000 clones, 80% to 85% seen once; the top ten hold 5% to 7%. The clonotype was recovered from a woman aged 50 to 60 who had been exposed to COVID-19. The chain couples TRBV28 to TRBJ1-5; TRBD1 aligns across 9 bases. Sequenced input: PBMCs or T cells enriched from blood (not recorded which). The CDR3 sequence: CASSGTGTGLGSNQPQHF. The CDR3 nucleotides read TGTGCCAGCAGTGGAACCGGGACAGGGCTTGGGAGCAATCAGCCCCAGCATTTT.